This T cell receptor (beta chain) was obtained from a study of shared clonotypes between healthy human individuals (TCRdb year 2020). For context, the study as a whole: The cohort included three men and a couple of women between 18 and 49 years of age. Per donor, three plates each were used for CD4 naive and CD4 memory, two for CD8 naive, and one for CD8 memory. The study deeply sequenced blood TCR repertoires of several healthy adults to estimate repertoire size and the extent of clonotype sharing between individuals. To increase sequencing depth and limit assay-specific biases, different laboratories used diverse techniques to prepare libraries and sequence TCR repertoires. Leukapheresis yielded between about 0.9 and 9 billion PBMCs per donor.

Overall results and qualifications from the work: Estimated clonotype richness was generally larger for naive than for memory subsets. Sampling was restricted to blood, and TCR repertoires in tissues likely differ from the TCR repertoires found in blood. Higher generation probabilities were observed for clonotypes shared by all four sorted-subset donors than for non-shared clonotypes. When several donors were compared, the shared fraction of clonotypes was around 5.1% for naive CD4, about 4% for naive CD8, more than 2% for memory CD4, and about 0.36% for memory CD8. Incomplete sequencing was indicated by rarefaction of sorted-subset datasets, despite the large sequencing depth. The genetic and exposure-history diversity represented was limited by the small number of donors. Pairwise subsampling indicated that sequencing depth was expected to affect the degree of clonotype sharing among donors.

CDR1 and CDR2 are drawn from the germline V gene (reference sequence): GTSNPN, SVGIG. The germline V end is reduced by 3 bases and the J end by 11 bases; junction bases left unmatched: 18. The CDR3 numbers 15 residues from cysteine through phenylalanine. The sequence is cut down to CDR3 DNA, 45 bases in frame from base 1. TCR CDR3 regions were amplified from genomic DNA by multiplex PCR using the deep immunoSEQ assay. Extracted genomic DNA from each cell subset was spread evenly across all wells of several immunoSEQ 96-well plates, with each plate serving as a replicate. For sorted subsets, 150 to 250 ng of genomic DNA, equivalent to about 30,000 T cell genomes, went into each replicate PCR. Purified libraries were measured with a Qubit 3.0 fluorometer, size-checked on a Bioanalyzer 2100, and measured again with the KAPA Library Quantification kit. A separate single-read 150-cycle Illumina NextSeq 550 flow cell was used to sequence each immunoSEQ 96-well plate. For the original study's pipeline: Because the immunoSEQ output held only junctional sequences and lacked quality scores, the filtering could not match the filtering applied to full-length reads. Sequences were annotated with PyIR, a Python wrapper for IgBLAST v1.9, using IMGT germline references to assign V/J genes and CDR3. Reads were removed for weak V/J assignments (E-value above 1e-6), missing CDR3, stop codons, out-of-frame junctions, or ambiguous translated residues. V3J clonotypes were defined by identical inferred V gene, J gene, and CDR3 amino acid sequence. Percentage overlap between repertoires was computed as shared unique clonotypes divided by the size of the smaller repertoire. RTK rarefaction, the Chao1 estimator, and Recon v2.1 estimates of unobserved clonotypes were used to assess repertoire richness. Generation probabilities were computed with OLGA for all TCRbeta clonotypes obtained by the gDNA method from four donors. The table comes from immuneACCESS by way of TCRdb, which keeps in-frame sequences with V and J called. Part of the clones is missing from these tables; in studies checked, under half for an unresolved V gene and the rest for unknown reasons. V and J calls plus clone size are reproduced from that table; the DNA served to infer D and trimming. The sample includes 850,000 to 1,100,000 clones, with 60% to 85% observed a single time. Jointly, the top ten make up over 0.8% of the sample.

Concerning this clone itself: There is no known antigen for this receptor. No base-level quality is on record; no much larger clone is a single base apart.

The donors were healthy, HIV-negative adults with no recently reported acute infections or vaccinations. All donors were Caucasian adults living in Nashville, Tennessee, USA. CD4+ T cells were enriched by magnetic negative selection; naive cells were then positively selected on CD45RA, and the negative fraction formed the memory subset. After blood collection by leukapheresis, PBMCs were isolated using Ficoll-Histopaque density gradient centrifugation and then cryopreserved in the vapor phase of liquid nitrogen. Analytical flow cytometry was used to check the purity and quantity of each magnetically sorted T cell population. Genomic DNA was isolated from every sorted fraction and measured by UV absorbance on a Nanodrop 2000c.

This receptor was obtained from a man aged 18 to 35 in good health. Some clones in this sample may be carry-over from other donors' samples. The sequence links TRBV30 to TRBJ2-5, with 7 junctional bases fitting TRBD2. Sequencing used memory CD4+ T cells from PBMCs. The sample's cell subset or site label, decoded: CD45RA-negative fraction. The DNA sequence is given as TGTGCCTGGAGGGACACGGGGGGAGGGCCGCGGGAGCAGTACTTC. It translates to CAWRDTGGGPREQYF.